This T cell receptor (beta chain) was documented in a study of blood T cell repertoires in COVID-19. Whole-study context: Acute and convalescent COVID-19 samples came from the United States, Italy and Spain. PBMCs, B-cell-depleted T cells, or T cells were the source of the cDNA or gDNA that made up the material.

In the original processing: Amplification of reference gene primers provided the estimated nucleated cell counts. The table came from immunoSEQ multiplex PCR; TCRdb's copy has only in-frame clones and leaves some out. V, J and clone size reflect that table, while D and trimming were determined from the DNA. The sample records roughly 120,000 clones, under 90% being singletons. CDR3 length: 13 residues. With V trimmed by 5 bases and J by 7 bases, 6 bases remained unmatched. Looked up from germline, CDR1 is LNHDA and CDR2 is SQIVND (reference sequence). Sequenced: peripheral blood. The receptor's source is a man aged 55 to 69 with acute or convalescent COVID-19. The rearrangement joins TRBV19 to TRBJ2-7; TRBD1 matches 9 bases. This CDR3 is CASSGTGPGEQYF. The DNA for the CDR3 is TGTGCCAGTAGTGGGACAGGGCCAGGGGAGCAGTACTTC. The variable domain in full, with the rest retrieved from reference TRBV19 and TRBJ2-7, is DGGITQSPKYLFRKEGQNVTLSCEQNLNHDAMYWYRQDPGQGLRLIYYSQIVNDFQKGDIAEGYSVSREKKESFPLTVTSAQKNPTAFYLCASSGTGPGEQYFGPGTRLTVT.